This T cell receptor beta chain came from a study of blood T cell repertoires in COVID-19. Study background: From T cells, B-cell-depleted T cells, or PBMCs came the material, which was cDNA or gDNA.

V shed 7 bases, J shed 3 bases, and the junction held 4 bases outside the gene matches. The CDR3 length is 13 residues. Germline CDR1 is LNHDA and CDR2 is SQIVND (reference sequence). Original processing notes: Estimates of nucleated cell counts were drawn from the amplification of reference gene primers. Only in-frame clones appear in the TCRdb table, and some are missing; sequencing was by immunoSEQ multiplex PCR. For V, J and clone size, that table is used; D and trimming come from the DNA. The repertoire holds a few hundred thousand clones, with 70% to 90% as singletons. Residents of about two dozen US areas, aged roughly 18 to 89 years, made up the participants.

This clonotype was sampled from a woman in her forties or fifties who had been exposed to COVID-19. The source material was PBMCs or T cells enriched from blood (not recorded which). The V gene is TRBV19, the J gene TRBJ1-1; 8 bases fit TRBD1. The CDR3 DNA follows: TGTGCCAGTAATTCACAGGGGGACACTGAAGCTTTCTTT. Protein product: CASNSQGDTEAFF.